A selection of T cell receptor beta chains follows, all from one sample in a study of identical twins. TCRdb recomputed calls from the 5' RACE reads with MiXCR, one row per CDR3 protein. Of around 1.7 million distinct CDR3 sequences listed, about 32% are singletons. Sample: cord blood. Receptor source: a newborn girl in good health. Each CDR3 is given with its conserved first and last residue. D genes are given only for firm matches. Not every row has a clone size; where given, it reads once, few, many or a size class.

TRBV20-1	-	-	TRBJ1-5	TGCAGTGCTAGATGCCGAGACGGACAGCCCCAGCATTTT	CSARCRDGQPQHF
TRBV21-1	-	-	TRBJ2-7	TGTGCCAGCAGCCCTTATAGCGGGTACGAGCAGTACTTC	CASSPYSGYEQYF
TRBV12-3/TRBV12-4	-	TRBD2	TRBJ2-2	TGTGCCAGCACCTATAGCGGGAGCGCGGGCACCGGGGAGCTGTTTTTT	CASTYSGSAGTGELFF
TRBV6-1	few	-	TRBJ2-7	TGTCGTACCGGGGGATCCTACGAGCAGTACTTC	CRTGGSYEQYF
TRBV20-1	few	TRBD2	TRBJ2-7	TGCAGCCGCCCGGGACTAGATGGGTACGAGCAGTACTTC	CSRPGLDGYEQYF
TRBV14	-	-	TRBJ1-6	TGTGCCAGCAGCCAACTCTATAATTCACCCCTCCACTTT	CASSQLYNSPLHF
TRBV25-1	-	-	TRBJ2-3	TGTGCCAGCAGTGAAATCGGCTTACGCACAGATACGCAGTATTTT	CASSEIGLRTDTQYF
TRBV19	-	TRBD2	TRBJ2-4	TGTGCCAGTAGTATACTTGCAGCGGGAGGAGGCATTCAGTACTTC	CASSILAAGGGIQYF
TRBV6-6	-	-	TRBJ1-1	TGTGCCAGCAGTTGCCGGCCGACGGTGAACACTGAAGCTTTCTTT	CASSCRPTVNTEAFF
TRBV20-1	many	TRBD1	TRBJ1-4	TGCAGTGCTCCGGTCTTCGGACAGGGTGGCGAAAAACTGTTTTTT	CSAPVFGQGGEKLFF
TRBV7-6	few	-	TRBJ1-1	TGTGCCAGCAGCTTAAACTCCCCTACAGTGAACACTGAAGCTTTCTTT	CASSLNSPTVNTEAFF
TRBV6-1	-	-	TRBJ2-2	TGTGCCAGCAGTGTCCAGGGTTACACCGGGGAGCTGTTTTTT	CASSVQGYTGELFF
TRBV9	once	TRBD2	TRBJ2-7	TGTGCCAGCAGCGTAGGTGCATGGGGGGGGGCAATGGGACTAGCGGGAGGCTACAATGAGCAGTACTTC	CASSVGAWGGAMGLAGGYNEQYF
TRBV6-5	-	-	TRBJ1-2	TGTGCCAGCAGTTACAAAAGGCGCGAGGATGGCTACACCTTC	CASSYKRREDGYTF
TRBV20-1	few	-	TRBJ2-7	TGCAGTGCTAGATTGGAGGACAAATACAATGAGCAGTACTTC	CSARLEDKYNEQYF
TRBV12-3/TRBV12-4	few	TRBD1	TRBJ1-2	TGTGCCAGCAGTCACAGGGGGCAAGGCTACACCTTC	CASSHRGQGYTF
TRBV20-1	few	-	TRBJ2-1	TGCAGTGCTAGAGATTTGAAGCGACCCTACAATGAGCAGTTCTTC	CSARDLKRPYNEQFF
TRBV20-1	few	-	TRBJ1-1	TGCAGTGCTAGCAAGGCCACTGAAGCTTTCTTT	CSASKATEAFF
TRBV3-1	-	TRBD2	TRBJ2-5	TGTGCCAGCAGCCAGGTTACTAGCGGGGGGGCGGACAATGAGCAGTACTTC	CASSQVTSGGADNEQYF
TRBV20-1	many	TRBD1	TRBJ2-7	TGCAGTGCTCCCAGGGACAGGGGGGGCTACGAGCAGTACTTC	CSAPRDRGGYEQYF
TRBV16	-	TRBD1	TRBJ1-6	TGTGCCAGCCACTATACCGGGACAGCTAATTCACCCCTCCACTTT	CASHYTGTANSPLHF
TRBV5-1	few	-	TRBJ2-7	TGCGCCAGCAGACGGGACCAACTCTACGAGCAGTACTTC	CASRRDQLYEQYF
TRBV12-3/TRBV12-4	-	TRBD2	TRBJ2-7	TGTGCCAGCAGCCTCTGGTTGGGGACTAGCGGCTACGAGCAGTACTTC	CASSLWLGTSGYEQYF
TRBV2	few	TRBD2	TRBJ2-7	TGTGCCAGCATTTACACTAGCGGTTACGAGCAGTACTTC	CASIYTSGYEQYF
TRBV20-1	-	-	TRBJ2-1	TGCAGTGCTACCCCGGGCTATTACAATGAGCAGTTCTTC	CSATPGYYNEQFF
TRBV3-1	-	TRBD2	TRBJ2-5	TGTGCCAGCAGCCAAGCACGCGGGACTAGAAGCCTCAATGAGCAGTACTTC	CASSQARGTRSLNEQYF
TRBV5-1	-	TRBD1	TRBJ1-1	TGCGCCAGCAGCTTCTTTGGACAGGTGGGTTCCCCAAACACTGAAGCTTTCTTT	CASSFFGQVGSPNTEAFF
TRBV27	-	-	TRBJ2-4	TGTGCCAGCAGCGAGTTTCCCTCCGCCCTAGCCAAAAACATTCAGTACTTC	CASSEFPSALAKNIQYF
TRBV4-2	-	-	TRBJ2-5	TGTGCCAGCAGCCAAGGGTCGGCAGGGTCGAATGAGCAGTACTTC	CASSQGSAGSNEQYF
TRBV30	-	TRBD1	TRBJ2-7	TGTGCCTGGAGGGACAGGTACGAGCAGTACTTC	CAWRDRYEQYF
TRBV29-1	-	-	TRBJ1-1	TGCAGCGGAAGACAGGTACCGAACACTGAAGCTTTCTTT	CSGRQVPNTEAFF
TRBV7-2	many	-	TRBJ2-3	TGTGCCAGCAGCCCAGGAGGTTCAGATACGCAGTATTTT	CASSPGGSDTQYF
TRBV3-1	-	-	TRBJ2-4	TGTGCCAGCAGCCAAGGTTTAAGTGTGAACATTCAGTACTTC	CASSQGLSVNIQYF
TRBV20-1	few	TRBD2	TRBJ2-1	TGCAGTGCTAGAGGACTAGCGGGAGAGAGAGGAAATGAGCAGTTCTTC	CSARGLAGERGNEQFF
TRBV3-1	-	-	TRBJ2-1	TGTGCCAGCAGCCAAGATTTTTTGGAACAGCAGTTCTTC	CASSQDFLEQQFF
TRBV2	-	TRBD2	TRBJ2-3	TGTGCCAGCAACAGACTAGCGGGGGGGCCGTACACAGATACGCAGTATTTT	CASNRLAGGPYTDTQYF
TRBV12-3/TRBV12-4	-	-	TRBJ2-1	TGTGCCAGCAGTCATCGGTATTGGGGCCTCAATGAGCAGTTCTTC	CASSHRYWGLNEQFF
TRBV4-1	-	-	TRBJ2-1	TGCGCCAGCAGCCAAGCGGGGGCCTTTTACAATGAGCAGTTCTTC	CASSQAGAFYNEQFF
TRBV4-1	few	-	TRBJ2-1	TGCGCCAGCAGCCTCGGCAGGGCTCGGAGCTCCTACAATGAGCAGTTCTTC	CASSLGRARSSYNEQFF
TRBV15	-	-	TRBJ2-5	TGTGCCACCAGCAGAGATCCCCAAGTCCAAGGGAAGACCCAGTACTTC	CATSRDPQVQGKTQYF
TRBV28	-	TRBD1	TRBJ1-4	TGTGCCAGCAGTCGTGGGACAGGGGGAGATGAAAAACTGTTTTTT	CASSRGTGGDEKLFF
TRBV6-5	-	-	TRBJ2-5	TGTGCCAGCCTTCTAGCACAAGAGACCCAGTACTTC	CASLLAQETQYF
TRBV5-6	-	-	TRBJ1-6	TGTGCCAGCAGCTTCCGGCCGTCCTATAATTCACCCCTCCACTTT	CASSFRPSYNSPLHF
TRBV20-1	-	TRBD1	TRBJ1-6	TGCAGTGCTAGGTCGGACAGGAGGGGGTCACCCCTCCACTTT	CSARSDRRGSPLHF
TRBV21-1	-	-	TRBJ1-6	TGTGCCGGCAGCAAAGCCTTCCAACACCTCTATAATTCACCCCTCCACTTT	CAGSKAFQHLYNSPLHF
TRBV7-2	once	TRBD1	TRBJ2-3	TGTGCCAGCAGCTTAGCGGGGGGACAGGGGACAGATACGCAGTCTTTT	CASSLAGGQGTDTQSF
TRBV4-1	-	TRBD1	TRBJ2-5	TGCGCCAGCAGCCGACAGACAGGGGCCCTACGGGAGCAGTACTTC	CASSRQTGALREQYF
TRBV5-1	-	TRBD2	TRBJ2-1	TGCGCCAGCAGCTTGGGGACTAGCACCCTCGATGAGCAGTTCTTC	CASSLGTSTLDEQFF
TRBV25-1	few	-	TRBJ2-3	TGTGCCAGCAGTGACAATTTGTGGCAGGCAGATACGCAGTATTTT	CASSDNLWQADTQYF
TRBV4-1	-	-	TRBJ2-3	TGCGCCAGCAGCGTTGCGTGGAGGGGCACAGATACGCAGTATTTT	CASSVAWRGTDTQYF
TRBV24-1	few	TRBD2	TRBJ2-7	TGTGCCACCAGTGATAGCGGGGCTTGGGAGCAGTACTTC	CATSDSGAWEQYF
TRBV19	few	TRBD1	TRBJ1-2	TGTGCCAGTTCCGGGATCCTACAGGGGATCTATGGCTACACCTTC	CASSGILQGIYGYTF
TRBV6-6	many	-	TRBJ1-5	TGTGCCAGCAGGGACAACAATCAGCCCCAGCATTTT	CASRDNNQPQHF